The clone carrying this TCR beta chain was detected only a few times. Once RNA had been extracted, it was reverse transcribed into cDNA to act as the sequencing template. Assay: immunoSEQ multiplex PCR; the TCRdb copy retains only in-frame clones and omits some. The sample has roughly 210,000 clones, roughly 40% seen once. This specimen belongs to a study of CD8+ T cells in alopecia areata. Overall study context: Treated individuals took tofacitinib by mouth, 5 to 10 mg twice daily. The authors scored treated patients' severity by affected scalp percentage.

The treatment is: oral pan-JAK inhibitor, 5-10 mg twice daily. Isolation of CD4+ and CD8+ T cells from PBMCs was achieved by sorting. This CDR3 is built from 15 residues. Trimming removed 4 bases from V and 0 bases from J, with 13 bases in between. In germline, CDR1 is SGHNT, CDR2 YYREEE (reference sequence). The TCR comes from a human donor with alopecia areata. The gene calls are TRBV5-4 and TRBJ1-2, with D possibly matching TRBD1 (5 bases). Source: CD4+ T cells sorted from blood, taken around week 36, from a patient treated with tofacitinib. The CDR3 is CASSPKTDTNYGYTF. The CDR3 DNA sequence: TGTGCCAGCAGCCCCAAGACAGATACTAACTATGGCTACACCTTC. Using reference TRBV5-4 and TRBJ1-2 for the parts outside the CDR3, the full variable domain is ETGVTQSPTHLIKTRGQQVTLRCSSQSGHNTVSWYQQALGQGPQFIFQYYREEENGRGNFPPRFSGLQFPNYSSELNVNALELDDSALYLCASSPKTDTNYGYTFGSGTRLTVV.